These 20 T cell receptor beta chains share one sample of origin, sequenced in a study of CD8+CD57+ T cells in acquired aplastic anemia. Flow cytometry had shown expanded CD8+CD57+ cells in the patients chosen for sequencing. TCR beta VDJ and CDR3 profiles were obtained from a genomic DNA template. TCRdb re-derived calls from the reads in MiXCR, one entry per CDR3 protein. The sample has around 220,000 distinct CDR3 sequences, roughly 53% seen once. The source material was sorted CD4+, CD8+, or CD8+CD57+ T cells (not recorded which) from PBMCs. These receptors were collected from a human donor with aplastic anemia.

As regards this clonotype: One base away lies a much larger clone, so this may be a sequencing read error. The CDR3 protein is CSASKTPGLAGGRSHNEQFF. In nucleotides, the CDR3 is TGCAGTGCTAGTAAAACCCCGGGACTAGCGGGGGGCCGCTCCCACAATGAGCAGTTCTTC. V and J are TRBV20-1 and TRBJ2-1; 15 bases are shared with TRBD2. The length of the CDR3 is 20 residues. Germline V gives CDR1 DFQATT, CDR2 SNEGSKA (reference sequence).

Of note for this clonotype: A much larger clone lies a single base off, so this may be a read error. V gene TRBV5-1 combines with J gene TRBJ2-2; TRBD1 is a possible D gene (6 bases). Per the germline V gene, CDR1 is SGHRS and CDR2 is YFSETQ. This CDR3 has 15 amino acids. This CDR3 reads CASSAGVSDTGEPFF. In DNA, the CDR3 is TGCGCCAGCAGCGCAGGGGTTAGCGACACCGGGGAGCCGTTTTTT.

J is TRBJ2-1 and V is TRBV10-1; 7 bases agree with TRBD1. Germline CDR1 WNHNN, CDR2 SYGVQD (reference sequence). The J segment lost 6 bases and the V segment lost 8 bases, leaving 10 bases of the junction unmatched. The CDR3 consists of 14 residues. CDR3 sequence: CASGQRRDSNEQFF. The DNA of the CDR3 is TGCGCCAGCGGACAACGCAGGGACAGCAATGAGCAGTTCTTC.

Of note for this clonotype: This clone may be a read error of a much larger clone one base away. V usage is TRBV6-6 and J usage is TRBJ2-7; D not certain. V was cut by 0 bases and J by 2 bases, with 11 bases left in between. CDR3 size: 15 residues. CDR1 is MNHNY and CDR2 is SVGAGI in the germline V gene (reference sequence). CDR3 sequence reads: CASSYSTSHPYEQYF. CDR3 DNA sequence: TGTGCCAGCAGTTACTCGACTTCTCACCCCTACGAGCAGTACTTC.

This clonotype was recorded at least ten times. The rearrangement joins TRBV2 to TRBJ1-1; D is ambiguous. CDR1 is SNHLY, CDR2 FYNNEI, per germline. This CDR3 contains 15 residues. V dropped 5 bases and J dropped 0 bases, with 13 bases sitting between them. CDR3 in amino acids: CASSPRTAVNTEAFF. The CDR3 DNA reads as TGTGCCAGCAGTCCCAGGACTGCGGTGAACACTGAAGCTTTCTTT.

The chain uses TRBV12-3 or TRBV12-4 and TRBJ1-2; TRBD1 might be the D (5 bases). The CDR3 has 14 amino acids. V lost 5 bases, J lost 8 bases, and 18 bases lay in between. CDR3 DNA sequence: TGTGCCAGCAGTGAAGCAGAGCAGCGGGGGGGCTACACCTTC. It yields the protein CASSEAEQRGGYTF.

This sequence joins TRBV19 and TRBJ1-5; 8 bases line up with TRBD1. This CDR3 has 13 amino acids. Germline V gene sequence: CDR1 LNHDA, CDR2 SQIVND (reference sequence). The CDR3 spells CATAGGDDQPQHF. The CDR3 DNA reads as TGTGCGACCGCAGGGGGCGACGATCAGCCCCAGCATTTT.

In its sample, this clonotype was seen many times. The chain links TRBV29-1 to TRBJ2-1; D unclear. Trimming removed 7 bases at V and 10 bases at J, with 17 bases between. This CDR3 is built from 12 residues. The germline CDR1 and CDR2 sequences are SQVTM and ANQGSEA. The CDR3 is CSGRATGGEQFF. Written as DNA, the CDR3 is TGCAGCGGCCGGGCTACCGGCGGAGAGCAGTTCTTC.

As for this clonotype: This may arise from a read error, as a much more abundant clone is one base away. The gene calls are TRBV19 and TRBJ1-5, with D hard to call. This CDR3 contains 17 residues. Germline CDR1 and CDR2: LNHDA and SQIVND (reference sequence). CDR3 in DNA: TGTGCCAGTAGTAAAACCGGGCAGGTGGCTGCCAATCAGCCCCGGCATTTT. Protein: CASSKTGQVAANQPRHF.

The V and J genes are TRBV7-9 and TRBJ2-7; tentative D call: TRBD1 (6 bases). The CDR3 sequence is 15 residues long. Trimming cost V 7 bases and J 0 bases, with 16 bases left between them. CDR1 is SEHNR, CDR2 FQNEAQ, per germline (reference sequence). CDR3 region: CASKVGQIASYEQYF. CDR3 nucleotides: TGTGCCAGCAAAGTTGGACAGATTGCCTCCTACGAGCAGTACTTC. The full variable domain, in which reference TRBV7-9 and TRBJ2-7 provide the parts outside the CDR3, is DTGVSQNPRHKITKRGQNVTFRCDPISEHNRLYWYRQTLGQGPEFLTYFQNEAQLEKSRLLSDRFSAERPKGSFSTLEIQRTEQGDSAMYLCASKVGQIASYEQYFGPGTRLTVT.

This clonotype was picked up a small number of times. The chain links TRBV24-1 to TRBJ1-2; D ambiguous. Germline V gene data show CDR1 as KGHDR and CDR2 as SFDVKD. The V gene lost 1 base and the J gene lost 6 bases, with 11 bases spanning the gap. There are 14 residues in the CDR3. CDR3: CATSDFGDGNGYTF. CDR3 sequence (DNA): TGTGCCACCAGTGATTTCGGGGATGGGAATGGCTACACCTTC.

This clonotype was seen repeatedly, ten times or more. This sequence joins TRBV2 and TRBJ2-3; 8 nucleotides match TRBD2. CDR3 length: 15 amino acids. V shed 1 base and J 2 bases; nucleotides not matched to a gene: 2. Germline-derived CDR1 and CDR2 are SNHLY and FYNNEI. The CDR3 bases are TGTGCCAGCAGTGAAGGGCGGGGGGTCACAGATACGCAGTATTTT. It translates to CASSEGRGVTDTQYF.

Worth noting for this clonotype: With a much larger clone just one base away, this may be a read error. V is TRBV20-1 and J is TRBJ2-5, with D perhaps matching TRBD1 (5 bases). Germline V gene lookup returns CDR1 DFQATT and CDR2 SNEGSKA (reference sequence). The CDR3 totals 15 residues. In DNA form, the CDR3 reads TGCAGTGCTAGAAAGGAGTGGGGCCTTCAAGAGATCCAGTACTTC. Its protein product is CSARKEWGLQEIQYF.

The sample holds many counts of this clonotype. This sequence joins TRBV7-3 and TRBJ2-1; TRBD1 or TRBD2 may be the D gene (5 bases each). With 5 bases removed from V and 8 bases from J, the gap between germline ends came to 16 bases. CDR1 and CDR2 (germline): SGHTA, FQGTGA. CDR3 length equals 14 residues. CDR3 in DNA: TGTGCCAGCAGCCGGTCCAGAGGGACGGATGAGCAGTTCTTC. Translating it yields CASSRSRGTDEQFF. The full variable domain, rest sourced from reference TRBV7-3 and TRBJ2-1, is GAGVSQTPSNKVTEKGKYVELRCDPISGHTALYWYRQSLGQGPEFLIYFQGTGAADDSGLPNDRFFAVRPEGSVSTLKIQRTERGDSAVYLCASSRSRGTDEQFFGPGTRLTVL.

This clonotype appeared many times. The V call is TRBV9, the J call TRBJ2-1; D is uncertain. V lost 0 bases and J lost 5, with 12 bases in between. This CDR3 has 15 amino acids. In germline, CDR1 is SGDLS, CDR2 YYNGEE. The DNA for the CDR3 is TGTGCCAGCAGCGTAGCGGGCCAGTCTCACAATGAGCAGTTCTTC. Translating it yields CASSVAGQSHNEQFF.

As for this clonotype: This may come from a read error, since a much larger clone is one base off. The chain carries TRBV5-4 and TRBJ2-3; TRBD2 matches 9 bases. The CDR3 is 18 amino acids. Per germline, CDR1 SGHNT and CDR2 YYREEE (reference sequence). Trimming removed 7 bases from V and 4 bases from J; junction bases left unmatched: 19. The CDR3: CASGPEPVGGGAADTQYF. Here the CDR3 DNA reads TGTGCCAGCGGCCCCGAGCCCGTTGGCGGGGGGGCGGCAGATACGCAGTATTTT.

The chain couples TRBV19 to TRBJ1-5; 8 bases align to TRBD1. From germline, CDR1 is LNHDA and CDR2 SQIVND (reference sequence). V shed 5 bases, J shed 11 bases, and the junction held 11 bases outside the gene matches. This CDR3 is built from 14 residues. The CDR3 loop reads CASSQQGGEVAQHF. The CDR3, as DNA: TGTGCCAGTAGTCAACAGGGGGGGGAAGTGGCCCAGCATTTT.

The chain has TRBV20-1 and TRBJ2-7, with 9 bases identical to TRBD2. The V and J ends lost 6 bases and 3 bases, in that order; junction bases with no gene match: 9. CDR1 DFQATT and CDR2 SNEGSKA come from the germline V gene (reference sequence). There are 14 residues in the CDR3. CDR3 sequence (DNA): TGCAGTGCAAGTGGACTAGCGTCAAGCTACGAGCAGTACTTC. It encodes CSASGLASSYEQYF.

The gene calls are TRBV20-1 and TRBJ2-1; maybe TRBD1 (6 bases). Germline values: CDR1 DFQATT, CDR2 SNEGSKA (reference sequence). The CDR3 covers 15 residues. Between the trimmed V and J ends, which lost 6 bases and 1 base, there was a span of 16 bases. Written as DNA, the CDR3 is TGCAGTGCCGCTGTACAGGGTAGGTCCTACAATGAGCAGTTCTTC. Encoded protein: CSAAVQGRSYNEQFF.

This clonotype was counted ten times or more. This chain joins TRBV15 and TRBJ1-6, with D possibly TRBD1 on 6 matching bases. The germline V gene encodes CDR1 LNHNV and CDR2 YYDKDF (reference sequence). This CDR3 is built from 17 residues. Trimming took off 1 base at V and 1 base at J, with 11 bases between the two ends. DNA of the CDR3: TGTGCCACCAGCAGAGCCCTTACAGGGTCCTATAATTCACCCCTCCACTTT. It encodes CATSRALTGSYNSPLHF.